Given below is one T cell receptor (beta chain) in context. The entry originates in a study of ipilimumab plus nivolumab after autologous stem cell transplantation. Study context: Typical patient got 5 or 6 ipilimumab doses and about eight nivolumab doses (median).

TCRdb keeps only in-frame clones here, not all; method: immunoSEQ multiplex PCR. The sample has about 22,000 clones, roughly 69% seen once. The CDR3 runs 13 residues. Germline CDR1 is GTSNPN and CDR2 is SVGIG (reference sequence). J lost 5 bases, V lost 5 bases, and 5 bases had no gene match. This sequence was found in a male donor with diffuse large B-cell lymphoma. The chain uses TRBV30 and TRBJ1-5, with TRBD1 matching over 8 bases. Material: PBMCs, obtained in a trial of ipilimumab plus nivolumab as post-transplant consolidation. CDR3 residues: CAWGQGGDQPQHF. The CDR3 nucleotides read TGTGCCTGGGGACAGGGAGGAGATCAGCCCCAGCATTTT. Filled out from reference TRBV30 and TRBJ1-5, the complete variable domain reads SQTIHQWPATLVQPVGSPLSLECTVEGTSNPNLYWYRQAAGRGLQLLFYSVGIGQISSEVPQNLSASRPQDRQFILSSKKLLLSDSGFYLCAWGQGGDQPQHFGDGTRLSIL.